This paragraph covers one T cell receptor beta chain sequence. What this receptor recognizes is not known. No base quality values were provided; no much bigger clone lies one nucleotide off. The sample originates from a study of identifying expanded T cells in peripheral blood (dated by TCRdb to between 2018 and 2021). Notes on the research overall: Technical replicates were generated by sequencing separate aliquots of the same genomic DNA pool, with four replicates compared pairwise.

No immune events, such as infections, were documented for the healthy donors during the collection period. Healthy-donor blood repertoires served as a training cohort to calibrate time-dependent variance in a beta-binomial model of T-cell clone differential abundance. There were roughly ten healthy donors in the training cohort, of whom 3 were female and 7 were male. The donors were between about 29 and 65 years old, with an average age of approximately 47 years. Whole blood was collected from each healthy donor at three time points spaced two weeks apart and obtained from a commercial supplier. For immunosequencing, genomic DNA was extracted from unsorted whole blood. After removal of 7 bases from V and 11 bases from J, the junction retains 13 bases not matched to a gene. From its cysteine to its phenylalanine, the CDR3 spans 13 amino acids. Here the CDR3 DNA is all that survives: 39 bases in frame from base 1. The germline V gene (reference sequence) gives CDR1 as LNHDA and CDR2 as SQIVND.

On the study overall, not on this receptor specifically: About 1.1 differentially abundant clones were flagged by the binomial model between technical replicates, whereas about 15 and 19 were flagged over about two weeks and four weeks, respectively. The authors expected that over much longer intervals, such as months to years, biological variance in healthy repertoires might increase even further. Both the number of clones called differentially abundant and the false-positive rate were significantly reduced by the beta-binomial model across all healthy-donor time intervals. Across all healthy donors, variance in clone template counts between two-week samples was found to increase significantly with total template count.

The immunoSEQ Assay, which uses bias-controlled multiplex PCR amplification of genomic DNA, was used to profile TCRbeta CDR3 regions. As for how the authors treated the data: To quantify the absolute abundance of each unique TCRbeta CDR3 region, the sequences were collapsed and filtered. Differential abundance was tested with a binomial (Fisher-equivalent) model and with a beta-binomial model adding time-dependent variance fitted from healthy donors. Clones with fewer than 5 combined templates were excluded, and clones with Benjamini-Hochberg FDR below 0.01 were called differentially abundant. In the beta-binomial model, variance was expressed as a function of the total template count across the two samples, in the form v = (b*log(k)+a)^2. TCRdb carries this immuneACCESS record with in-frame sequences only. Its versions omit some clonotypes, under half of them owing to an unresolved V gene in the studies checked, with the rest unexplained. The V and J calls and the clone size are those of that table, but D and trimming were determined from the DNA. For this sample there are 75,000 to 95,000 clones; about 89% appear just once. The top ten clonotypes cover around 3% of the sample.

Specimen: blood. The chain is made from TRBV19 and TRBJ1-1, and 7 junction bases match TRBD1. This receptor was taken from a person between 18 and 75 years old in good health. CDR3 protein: CASTNRQGRGAFF. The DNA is TGTGCCAGTACCAACAGACAGGGCCGGGGGGCTTTCTTT.